The 32 T cell receptor beta chains reported below all come from one sample, sequenced in a study of T cell changes during pregnancy in multiple sclerosis. Some clones are missing from TCRdb's copy, which holds only in-frame ones; the method was immunoSEQ multiplex PCR. The sample contains around 56,000 clones, more than 85% of which appear only once. The material was peripheral blood, obtained in the third trimester of pregnancy. Receptor source: a female donor in good health, enrolled as a control in a pregnancy study.

The rearrangement links TRBV5-1 to TRBJ2-3; 11 bases agree with TRBD2. V was clipped by 0 bases and J by 3 bases; unmatched bases: 3. CDR3 length equals 16 residues. Germline assignment: CDR1 SGHRS and CDR2 YFSETQ. The CDR3 here is CASSLVLAGGTDTQYF. CDR3 nucleotides: TGCGCCAGCAGCTTGGTGCTAGCGGGGGGAACAGATACGCAGTATTTT.

The chain links TRBV2 to TRBJ1-2; no definite D call. Germline loops: CDR1 SNHLY, CDR2 FYNNEI. The germline V and J ends were trimmed by 10 bases and 4 bases, with 13 bases remaining between them. The CDR3 is made up of 12 amino acids. The DNA of the CDR3 is TGTGCCAACCTACAGACGATCTATGGCTACACCTTC. Encoded protein: CANLQTIYGYTF. Based on the CDR3 plus reference TRBV2 and TRBJ1-2, the full variable domain is EPEVTQTPSHQVTQMGQEVILRCVPISNHLYFYWYRQILGQKVEFLVSFYNNEISEKSEIFDDQFSVERPDGSNFTLKIRSTKLEDSAMYFCANLQTIYGYTFGSGTRLTVV.

This clone showed up just a few times. V and J are TRBV7-9 and TRBJ1-1, with D possibly matching TRBD1 (5 bases). Germline-derived CDR1 and CDR2 are SEHNR and FQNEAQ (reference sequence). There are 13 residues in the CDR3. The V gene lost 3 bases and the J gene lost 1 base, with 6 bases spanning the gap. The CDR3 is CASSFTGNTEAFF. CDR3 nucleotides: TGTGCCAGCAGCTTCACAGGGAACACTGAAGCTTTCTTT.

V is TRBV6-6 and J is TRBJ1-1, with 10 bases aligning to TRBD1. Looked up from germline, CDR1 is MNHNY and CDR2 is SVGAGI (reference sequence). J was trimmed by 5 bases and V by 7 bases; bases with no gene match: 13. The CDR3 runs 16 residues. The DNA of the CDR3 is TGTGCCAGCACCCCCCGGGACAGGGGAAAAGGGACTGAAGCTTTCTTT. Its translation: CASTPRDRGKGTEAFF.

The chain couples TRBV25-1 to TRBJ2-7; 7 nucleotides align to TRBD1. The CDR3 runs 13 residues. The germline V gene has CDR1 MGHDK and CDR2 SYGVNS. Germline trimming cut 0 bases from V and 7 bases from J; bases unmatched to any gene: 3. CDR3 amino acids: CASSEYGTDEQYF. CDR3 DNA sequence: TGTGCCAGCAGTGAATATGGGACAGATGAGCAGTACTTC.

This clone was counted a single time. V usage is TRBV11-3 and J usage is TRBJ2-5; TRBD2 matches at 7 bases. Trimming cost V 4 bases and J 1 base; bases outside gene matches: 6. Germline-derived CDR1 and CDR2 are SGHNT and YENEEA. The CDR3 length is 15 residues. The chain's CDR3 is CASSSRLAGQETQYF. CDR3 DNA sequence: TGTGCCAGCAGCTCCCGACTAGCTGGCCAAGAGACCCAGTACTTC.

V and J are TRBV12-5 and TRBJ1-6, with 7 bases aligning to TRBD1. J lost 10 bases, V lost 6 bases, and 9 bases had no gene match. CDR3 length: 14 residues. CDR1 LGHNT and CDR2 FRNRAP come from the germline V gene. CDR3 region: CASGTGTVESPLHF. For the CDR3, the DNA is TGTGCTAGTGGCACCGGGACAGTTGAATCACCCCTCCACTTT. Variable domain in full (rest from reference TRBV12-5 and TRBJ1-6): DARVTQTPRHKVTEMGQEVTMRCQPILGHNTVFWYRQTMMQGLELLAYFRNRAPLDDSGMPKDRFSAEMPDATLATLKIQPSEPRDSAVYFCASGTGTVESPLHFGNGTRLTVT.

The chain carries TRBV7-8 and TRBJ2-2; D is unresolved. This CDR3 is built from 14 residues. CDR1 is SGHVS and CDR2 is FQNEAQ in the germline V gene. Deletions cut 2 bases from V and 1 base from J, with 5 bases between. The CDR3 region has the DNA TGTGCCAGCAGCTTAAACATGAACACCGGGGAGCTGTTTTTT. As protein: CASSLNMNTGELFF.

This chain's CDR3 is CASSASGGVTDTQYF. The CDR3 DNA is TGTGCCAGCAGCGCTAGCGGGGGGGTCACAGATACGCAGTATTTT. This sequence joins TRBV9 and TRBJ2-3, with TRBD2 identical over 12 bases. Germline V gives CDR1 SGDLS, CDR2 YYNGEE. The junction had 1 base not matched to a gene; V was cut back by 3 bases and J by 2 bases. The CDR3 runs 15 residues.

This chain uses TRBV4-3 with TRBJ1-1; 9 bases match TRBD1. V was pared by 4 bases and J by 0 bases, with 6 bases of the junction left unmatched. Germline assignment: CDR1 LGHNA and CDR2 YSLEER. The CDR3 covers 16 residues. As DNA, the CDR3 is TGCGCCAGCAGCCCCACAGGGGGCAGCTTGAACACTGAAGCTTTCTTT. As protein: CASSPTGGSLNTEAFF.

J is TRBJ2-7 and V is TRBV7-9; a possible D gene is TRBD2 (5 bases). Germline CDR1 is SEHNR and CDR2 is FQNEAQ (reference sequence). V lost 10 bases to trimming and J lost 2 bases, with 12 bases between them. This CDR3 has 12 residues. CDR3 coding DNA: TGTGCCACTTCGCTGGGAGCCTACGAGCAGTACTTC. Amino acid sequence: CATSLGAYEQYF.

This chain joins TRBV5-5 and TRBJ1-1; 7 nucleotides align to TRBD1. V lost 3 bases, J lost 2 bases, and 7 bases stayed unmatched. Per germline, CDR1 SGHKS and CDR2 YYEKEE (reference sequence). This CDR3 contains 15 residues. CDR3 region: CASSSLTGANTEAFF. The CDR3 nucleotides are TGTGCCAGCAGCTCCCTCACAGGGGCTAACACTGAAGCTTTCTTT.

J is TRBJ1-2 and V is TRBV7-9; no reliable D call. The V gene lost 5 bases and the J gene lost 2 bases, with 12 bases spanning the gap. The CDR3 contains 14 residues. Germline lookup yields CDR1 SEHNR and CDR2 FQNEAQ (reference sequence). Here the CDR3 reads CASSPESLNYGYTF. In DNA, the CDR3 is TGTGCCAGCAGCCCCGAGTCCCTCAACTATGGCTACACCTTC.

The rearrangement uses TRBV19 and TRBJ1-4; no clear D. Trimming removed 5 bases from V and 5 bases from J, with 12 bases in between. Germline loops: CDR1 LNHDA, CDR2 SQIVND (reference sequence). This CDR3 is built from 14 residues. In DNA form, the CDR3 reads TGTGCCAGTAGTCTCCAACGCGCGAATGAAAAACTGTTTTTT. Protein: CASSLQRANEKLFF.

The chain uses TRBV27 and TRBJ2-1; 8 bases map to TRBD2. Germline V lookup: CDR1 MNHEY, CDR2 SMNVEV (reference sequence). CDR3 length: 16 residues. V was pared by 0 bases and J by 4 bases, with 5 bases of the junction left unmatched. This CDR3 reads CASSLSPSGGYNEQFF. DNA of the CDR3: TGTGCCAGCAGTTTATCGCCCAGCGGGGGATACAATGAGCAGTTCTTC.

This clone was seen only once. The chain has TRBV5-6 and TRBJ1-5, with a tentative D call TRBD1 (5 bases). The CDR3 length is 14 residues. Germline V CDR1 and CDR2: SGHDT, YYEEEE. The ends were cut back, 4 bases at V and 4 bases at J, with 12 bases in the middle. In DNA, the CDR3 is TGTGCCAGCAGCCCAGGGTTTCGGAATCAGCCCCAGCATTTT. Protein product: CASSPGFRNQPQHF.

The chain carries TRBV7-6 and TRBJ2-1; 7 bases line up with TRBD2. The CDR3 has 17 amino acids. Looked up from germline, CDR1 is SGHVS and CDR2 is FNYEAQ. Losses at the gene ends were 0 bases for V and 3 bases for J; bases not matched to a gene: 8. CDR3 DNA: TGTGCCAGCAGCTTAGCGGGGAGCGGGATTTTCTACAATGAGCAGTTCTTC. Amino acid sequence: CASSLAGSGIFYNEQFF. The full variable domain, completed using reference TRBV7-6 and TRBJ2-1, is GAGVSQSPRYKVTKRGQDVALRCDPISGHVSLYWYRQALGQGPEFLTYFNYEAQQDKSGLPNDRFSAERPEGSISTLTIQRTEQRDSAMYRCASSLAGSGIFYNEQFFGPGTRLTVL.

The V gene is TRBV9, the J gene TRBJ1-5; perhaps TRBD1 as D (5 bases). Deletions cut 6 bases from V and 8 bases from J, with 15 bases between. This CDR3 has 13 residues. Germline V gene sequence: CDR1 SGDLS, CDR2 YYNGEE. The CDR3 here is CASIDSPSEPQHF. CDR3 nucleotide sequence: TGTGCCAGCATAGACAGTCCCTCGGAGCCCCAGCATTTT.

The V gene is TRBV5-5, the J gene TRBJ2-3; no clear D gene. Germline V lookup: CDR1 SGHKS, CDR2 YYEKEE (reference sequence). The V and J ends lost 1 base and 2 bases respectively, with 8 bases between them. The CDR3 has 14 residues. CDR3 sequence: CASSLFWATDTQYF. The CDR3, as DNA: TGTGCCAGCAGCTTGTTCTGGGCCACAGATACGCAGTATTTT.

The J gene is TRBJ2-5, the V gene TRBV7-9, with 9 bases that match TRBD1. CDR3 length: 14 amino acids. After removal of 3 bases from V and 2 bases from J, the junction contained 1 base not matched to a gene. Germline lookup yields CDR1 SEHNR and CDR2 FQNEAQ (reference sequence). Here the CDR3 DNA reads TGTGCCAGCAGCTTGACAGGGGGTCAAGAGACCCAGTACTTC. Translating it yields CASSLTGGQETQYF.

This chain connects TRBV27 to TRBJ1-5; D may be TRBD1 (6 bases). V gave up 2 bases and J gave up 9 bases, with 14 bases separating them. Looked up from germline, CDR1 is MNHEY and CDR2 is SMNVEV (reference sequence). The CDR3 has 14 amino acids. CDR3 residues: CASSLRDTLTPQHF. DNA for the CDR3: TGTGCCAGCAGTTTAAGGGACACCCTGACGCCCCAGCATTTT.

CDR3 sequence: CASSEDPGGTFQETQYF. As DNA, the CDR3 is TGTGCCAGCAGTGAAGACCCCGGGGGGACTTTCCAAGAGACCCAGTACTTC. The chain combines TRBV6-1 with TRBJ2-5; 7 bases match TRBD2. Germline CDR1 is MNHNS and CDR2 is SASEGT. V dropped 1 base and J dropped 1; count of bases not matched to a gene: 9. CDR3 size: 17 residues.

Here the CDR3 DNA reads TGTGCCAGCAGCTCTAACTTCGACACAGATACGCAGTATTTT. Protein product: CASSSNFDTDTQYF. J is TRBJ2-3 and V is TRBV27; no firm D call. V lost 6 bases and J lost 2, with 12 bases in between. In germline, CDR1 is MNHEY, CDR2 SMNVEV (reference sequence). The CDR3 extends over 14 amino acids.

The chain combines TRBV7-3 with TRBJ2-5; 10 bases agree with TRBD1. J gave up 4 bases and V 8 bases, and 10 bases lay outside the gene matches. This CDR3 contains 15 residues. Per germline, CDR1 SGHTA and CDR2 FQGTGA. The CDR3 is CASGLTGGFSETQYF. The CDR3 DNA reads TGTGCCAGCGGACTGACAGGGGGCTTCTCAGAGACCCAGTACTTC. The full variable domain, rest sourced from reference TRBV7-3 and TRBJ2-5, is GAGVSQTPSNKVTEKGKYVELRCDPISGHTALYWYRQSLGQGPEFLIYFQGTGAADDSGLPNDRFFAVRPEGSVSTLKIQRTERGDSAVYLCASGLTGGFSETQYFGPGTRLLVL.

J is TRBJ2-3 and V is TRBV18; TRBD1 matches 10 bases. The length of the CDR3 is 14 residues. Germline CDR1 is KGHSH and CDR2 is LQKENI. V lost 4 bases and J lost 3; bases outside the gene matches: 1. DNA for the CDR3: TGTGCCAGCTCACGGACAGGGGGTACAGATACGCAGTATTTT. Encoded protein: CASSRTGGTDTQYF.

The V call is TRBV29-1, the J call TRBJ1-4, with D tentatively TRBD1 (5 bases). Per germline, CDR1 SQVTM and CDR2 ANQGSEA. The CDR3 is 15 residues long. The V end lost 1 base, the J end lost 2 bases, and 11 bases lay between the germline ends. CDR3: CSVEGGAATNEKLFF. CDR3 DNA sequence: TGCAGCGTTGAAGGGGGCGCAGCGACTAATGAAAAACTGTTTTTT.

V gene TRBV6-1 combines with J gene TRBJ1-1; D is uncertain. The ends were cut back, 5 bases at V and 5 bases at J, with 15 bases in the middle. Per the germline V gene, CDR1 is MNHNS and CDR2 is SASEGT. The CDR3 loop spans 14 amino acids. The CDR3 nucleotides are TGTGCCAGCAGTTCGCCGGGAGAAGGGACTGAAGCTTTCTTT. Translation: CASSSPGEGTEAFF.

The CDR3 loop reads CASSSGTYEQYF. CDR3 sequence (DNA): TGTGCCAGCAGCTCCGGGACTTACGAGCAGTACTTC. This chain links TRBV5-6 with TRBJ2-7, with D tentatively TRBD2 (6 bases). From germline, CDR1 is SGHDT and CDR2 YYEEEE. V lost 3 bases, J lost 4 bases, and 8 bases lay in between. CDR3 length: 12 residues. Together with reference TRBV5-6 and TRBJ2-7, the CDR3 gives the full variable domain: DAGVTQSPTHLIKTRGQQVTLRCSPKSGHDTVSWYQQALGQGPQFIFQYYEEEERQRGNFPDRFSGHQFPNYSSELNVNALLLGDSALYLCASSSGTYEQYFGPGTRLTVT.

The chain employs TRBV2 and TRBJ1-1; TRBD1 matches at 10 bases. J was trimmed by 10 bases and V by 1 base; bases with no gene match: 9. Germline loops: CDR1 SNHLY, CDR2 FYNNEI. This CDR3 region has 15 residues. This CDR3 is CASSEERTGGVGAFF. The CDR3 nucleotides read TGTGCCAGCAGTGAAGAGAGGACAGGGGGGGTCGGAGCTTTCTTT. Full variable domain (outside the CDR3, taken from reference TRBV2 and TRBJ1-1): EPEVTQTPSHQVTQMGQEVILRCVPISNHLYFYWYRQILGQKVEFLVSFYNNEISEKSEIFDDQFSVERPDGSNFTLKIRSTKLEDSAMYFCASSEERTGGVGAFFGQGTRLTVV.

CDR3 bases: TGTGCCAGCAGCTTTGGTGGGGCTCGGAAACAGCCCCAGCATTTT. Amino acids: CASSFGGARKQPQHF. V usage is TRBV7-2 and J usage is TRBJ1-5, with D possibly matching TRBD1 (5 bases). V lost 3 bases and J lost 7, with 16 bases in between. Germline V CDR1 and CDR2: SGHTA, FQGNSA. The CDR3 has 15 residues. Full variable domain (rest looked up from reference TRBV7-2 and TRBJ1-5): GAGVSQSPSNKVTEKGKDVELRCDPISGHTALYWYRQSLGQGLEFLIYFQGNSAPDKSGLPSDRFSAERTGGSVSTLTIQRTQQEDSAVYLCASSFGGARKQPQHFGDGTRLSIL.

The chain recombines TRBV5-4 with TRBJ1-1; TRBD1 is a possible D gene (6 bases). The CDR3 is 13 residues long. Germline V lookup: CDR1 SGHNT, CDR2 YYREEE (reference sequence). V was pared by 1 base and J by 5 bases, with 9 bases between. CDR3 nucleotide sequence: TGTGCCAGCAGCTTGACAGGGAAAACTGAAGCTTTCTTT. Protein product: CASSLTGKTEAFF.

CDR3 sequence: CASSPGLANTDTQYF. In nucleotides, the CDR3 is TGTGCCAGCAGCCCTGGACTAGCGAACACAGATACGCAGTATTTT. The chain employs TRBV6-5 and TRBJ2-3, with 9 positions matching TRBD2. The germline CDR1 and CDR2 sequences are MNHEY and SVGAGI. The V gene end was trimmed by 6 bases and the J gene end by 2 bases; junction bases not matched to a gene: 6. This CDR3 spans 15 amino acids.